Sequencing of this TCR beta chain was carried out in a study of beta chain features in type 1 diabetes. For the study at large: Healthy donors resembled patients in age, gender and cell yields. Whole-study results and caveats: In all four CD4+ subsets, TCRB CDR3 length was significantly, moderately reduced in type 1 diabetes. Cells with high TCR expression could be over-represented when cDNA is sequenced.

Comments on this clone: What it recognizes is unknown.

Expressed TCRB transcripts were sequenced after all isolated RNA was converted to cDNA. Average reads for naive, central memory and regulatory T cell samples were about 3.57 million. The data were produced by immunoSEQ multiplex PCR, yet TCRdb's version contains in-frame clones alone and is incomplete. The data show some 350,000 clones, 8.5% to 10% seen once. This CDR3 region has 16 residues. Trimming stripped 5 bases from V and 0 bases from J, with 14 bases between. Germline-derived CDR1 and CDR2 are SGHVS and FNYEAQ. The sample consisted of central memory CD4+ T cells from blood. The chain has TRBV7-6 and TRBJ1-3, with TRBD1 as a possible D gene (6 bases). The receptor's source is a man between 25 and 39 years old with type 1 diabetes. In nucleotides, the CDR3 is TGTGCCAGCAGCGTAGGAGGGGGGCCCTCTGGAAACACCATATATTTT. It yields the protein CASSVGGGPSGNTIYF.